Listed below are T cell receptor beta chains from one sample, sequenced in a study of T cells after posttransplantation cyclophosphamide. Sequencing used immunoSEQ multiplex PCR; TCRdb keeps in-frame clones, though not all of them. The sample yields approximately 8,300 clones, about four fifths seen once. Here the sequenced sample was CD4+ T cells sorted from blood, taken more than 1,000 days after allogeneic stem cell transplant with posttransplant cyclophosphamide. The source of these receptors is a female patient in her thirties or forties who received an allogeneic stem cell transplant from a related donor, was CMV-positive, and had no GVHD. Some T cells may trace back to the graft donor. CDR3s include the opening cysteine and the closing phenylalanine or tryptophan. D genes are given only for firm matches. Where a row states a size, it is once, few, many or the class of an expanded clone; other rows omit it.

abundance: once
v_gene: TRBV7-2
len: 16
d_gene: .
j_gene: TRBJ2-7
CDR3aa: CASSPRPRGSSYEQYF
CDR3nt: TGTGCCAGCAGCCCCCGGCCCAGGGGAAGCTCCTACGAGCAGTACTTC

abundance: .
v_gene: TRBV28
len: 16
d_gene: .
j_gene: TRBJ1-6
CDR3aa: CASSFQRGFHNSPLHF
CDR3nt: TGTGCCAGCAGTTTTCAGAGGGGGTTTCATAATTCCCCCCTCCACTTT

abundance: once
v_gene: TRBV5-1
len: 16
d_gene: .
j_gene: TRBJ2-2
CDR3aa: CASSLASGANTGELFF
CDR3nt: TGCGCCAGCAGCTTGGCCTCAGGGGCGAACACCGGGGAGCTGTTTTTT

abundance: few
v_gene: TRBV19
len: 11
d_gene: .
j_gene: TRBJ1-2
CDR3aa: CDLQINYGYTF
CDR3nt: TGTGACCTACAGATTAACTATGGCTACACCTTC

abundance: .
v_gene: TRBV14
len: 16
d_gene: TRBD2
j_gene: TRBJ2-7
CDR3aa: CASSQNPGTSGGEQYF
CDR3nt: TGTGCCAGCAGCCAAAACCCCGGGACTAGCGGGGGCGAGCAGTACTTC

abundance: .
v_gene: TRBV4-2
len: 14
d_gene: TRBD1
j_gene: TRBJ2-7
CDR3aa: CASSRDRGSYEQYF
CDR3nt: TGTGCCAGCAGCCGGGACAGGGGTTCCTACGAGCAGTACTTC

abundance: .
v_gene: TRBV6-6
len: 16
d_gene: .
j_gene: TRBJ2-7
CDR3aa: CASSTAGVGRPYEQYF
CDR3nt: TGTGCCAGCAGTACCGCAGGGGTGGGGCGCCCATACGAGCAGTACTTC

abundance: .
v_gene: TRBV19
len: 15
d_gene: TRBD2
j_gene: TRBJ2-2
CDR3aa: CASSITLAGSGELFF
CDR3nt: TGTGCCAGTAGTATAACCCTAGCGGGGTCGGGGGAGCTCTTTTTT

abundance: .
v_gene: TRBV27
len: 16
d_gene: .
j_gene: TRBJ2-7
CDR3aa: CASSLFPPGNEYEQYF
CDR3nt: TGTGCCAGCAGTTTATTCCCCCCAGGGAATGAGTACGAGCAGTACTTC

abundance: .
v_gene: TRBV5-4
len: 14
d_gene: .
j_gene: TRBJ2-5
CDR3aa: CASSSGVELREQYF
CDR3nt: TGTGCCAGCAGCTCTGGGGTGGAGCTTCGGGAGCAGTACTTC

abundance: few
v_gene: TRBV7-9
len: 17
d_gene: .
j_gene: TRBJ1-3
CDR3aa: CASSLVVGAVSGNTIYF
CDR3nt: TGTGCCAGCAGCTTAGTGGTAGGGGCCGTCTCTGGAAACACCATATATTTT

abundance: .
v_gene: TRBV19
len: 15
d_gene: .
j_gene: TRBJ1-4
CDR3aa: CASSTRPSTNEKLFF
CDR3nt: TGTGCCAGTAGTACCCGTCCCTCAACTAATGAAAAACTGTTTTTT

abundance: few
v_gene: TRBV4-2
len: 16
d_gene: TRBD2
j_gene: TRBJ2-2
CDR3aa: CASSQDGGLAGGSLFF
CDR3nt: TGTGCCAGCAGCCAAGATGGAGGACTAGCGGGGGGGAGCCTGTTTTTT

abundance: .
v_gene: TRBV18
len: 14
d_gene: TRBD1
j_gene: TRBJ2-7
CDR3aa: CASSRQTGELEQYF
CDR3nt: TGTGCCAGCTCACGACAGACAGGGGAACTCGAGCAGTACTTC

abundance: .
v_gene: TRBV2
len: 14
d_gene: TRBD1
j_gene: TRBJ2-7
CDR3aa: CASIRQGIPYEQYF
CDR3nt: TGTGCCAGCATTAGACAGGGCATACCTTACGAGCAGTACTTC